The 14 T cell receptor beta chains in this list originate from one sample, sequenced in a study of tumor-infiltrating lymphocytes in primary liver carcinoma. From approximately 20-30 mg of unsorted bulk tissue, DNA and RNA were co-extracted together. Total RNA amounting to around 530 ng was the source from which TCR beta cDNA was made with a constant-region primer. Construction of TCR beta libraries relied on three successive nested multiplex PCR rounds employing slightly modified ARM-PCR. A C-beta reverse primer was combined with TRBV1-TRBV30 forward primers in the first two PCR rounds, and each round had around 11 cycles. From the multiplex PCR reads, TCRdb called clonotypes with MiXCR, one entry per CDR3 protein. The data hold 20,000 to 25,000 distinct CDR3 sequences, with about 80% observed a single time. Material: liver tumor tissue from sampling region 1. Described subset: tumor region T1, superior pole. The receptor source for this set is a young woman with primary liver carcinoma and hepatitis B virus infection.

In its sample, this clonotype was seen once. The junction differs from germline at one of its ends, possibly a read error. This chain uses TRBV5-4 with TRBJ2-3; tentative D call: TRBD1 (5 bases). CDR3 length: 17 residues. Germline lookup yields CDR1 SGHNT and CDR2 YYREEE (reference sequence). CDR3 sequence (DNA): TGTGTGAGCAGCGTAGACGGACACCCTCCACCCACAGATACGCGGTATTTT. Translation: CVSSVDGHPPPTDTRYF. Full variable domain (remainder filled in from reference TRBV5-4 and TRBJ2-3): ETGVTQSPTHLIKTRGQQVTLRCSSQSGHNTVSWYQQALGQGPQFIFQYYREEENGRGNFPPRFSGLQFPNYSSELNVNALELDDSALYLCVSSVDGHPPPTDTRYFGPGTRLTVL.

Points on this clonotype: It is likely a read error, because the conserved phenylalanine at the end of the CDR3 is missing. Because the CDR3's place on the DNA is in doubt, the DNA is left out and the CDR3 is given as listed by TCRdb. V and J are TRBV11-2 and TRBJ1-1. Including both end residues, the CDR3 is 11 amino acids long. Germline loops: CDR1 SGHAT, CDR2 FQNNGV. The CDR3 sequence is CASSLGTEASS.

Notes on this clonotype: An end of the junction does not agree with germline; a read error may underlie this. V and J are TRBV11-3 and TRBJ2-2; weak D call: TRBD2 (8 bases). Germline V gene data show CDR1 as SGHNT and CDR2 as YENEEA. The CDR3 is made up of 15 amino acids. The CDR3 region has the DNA TGCGCCAGGAACCGTCGGGAGGGGGCCCCCGGGAGGCTGTTTTTT. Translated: CARNRREGAPGRLFF.

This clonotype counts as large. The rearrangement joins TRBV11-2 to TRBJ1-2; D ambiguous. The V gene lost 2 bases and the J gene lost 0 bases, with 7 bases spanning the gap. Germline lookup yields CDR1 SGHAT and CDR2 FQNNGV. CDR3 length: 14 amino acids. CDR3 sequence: CASSLREANYGYTF. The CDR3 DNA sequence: TGTGCCAGCAGCTTAAGGGAAGCTAACTATGGCTACACCTTC.

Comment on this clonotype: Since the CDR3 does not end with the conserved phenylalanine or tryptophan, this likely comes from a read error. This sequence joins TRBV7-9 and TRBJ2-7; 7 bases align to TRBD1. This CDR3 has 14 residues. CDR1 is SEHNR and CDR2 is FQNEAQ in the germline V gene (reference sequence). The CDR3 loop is CTSSQTGQLVEQYL. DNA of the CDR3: TGTACCAGCAGCCAAACGGGACAGCTGGTCGAGCAGTACCTC.

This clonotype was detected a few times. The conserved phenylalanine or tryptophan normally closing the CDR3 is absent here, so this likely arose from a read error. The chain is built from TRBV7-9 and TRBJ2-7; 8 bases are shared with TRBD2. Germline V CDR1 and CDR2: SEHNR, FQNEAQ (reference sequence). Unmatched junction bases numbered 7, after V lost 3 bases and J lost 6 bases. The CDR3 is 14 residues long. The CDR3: CASSLSGSACEQYL. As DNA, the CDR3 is TGTGCCAGCAGCTTGAGCGGGAGTGCCTGCGAGCAGTACCTC.

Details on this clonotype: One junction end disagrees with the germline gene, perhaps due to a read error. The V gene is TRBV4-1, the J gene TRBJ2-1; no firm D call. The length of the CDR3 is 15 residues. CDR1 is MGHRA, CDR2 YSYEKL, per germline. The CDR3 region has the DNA TGCGTCAGCAGCCTACCTCTCGGGCCCTACAATGAGCAGTTCTTC. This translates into CVSSLPLGPYNEQFF.

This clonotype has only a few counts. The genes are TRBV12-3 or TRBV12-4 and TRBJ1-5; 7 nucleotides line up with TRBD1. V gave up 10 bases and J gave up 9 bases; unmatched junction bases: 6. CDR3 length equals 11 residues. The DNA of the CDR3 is TGTGCCAACAGGGGCGGGGGGCCCCAGCATTTT. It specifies CANRGGGPQHF.

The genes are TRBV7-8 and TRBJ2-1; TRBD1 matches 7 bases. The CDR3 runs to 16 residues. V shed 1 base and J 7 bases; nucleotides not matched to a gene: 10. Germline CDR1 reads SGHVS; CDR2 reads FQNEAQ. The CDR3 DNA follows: TGTGCCAGCAGCTTAGGCCGAAGCAGGGGACAGAATGAGCAGTTCTTC. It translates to CASSLGRSRGQNEQFF.

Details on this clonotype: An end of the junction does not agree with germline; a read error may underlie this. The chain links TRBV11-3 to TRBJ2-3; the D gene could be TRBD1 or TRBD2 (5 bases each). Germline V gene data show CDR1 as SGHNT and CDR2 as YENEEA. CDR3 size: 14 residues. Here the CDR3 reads CASGFGTPMAPHFF. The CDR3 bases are TGTGCCAGCGGCTTTGGGACGCCGATGGCGCCGCACTTTTTT.

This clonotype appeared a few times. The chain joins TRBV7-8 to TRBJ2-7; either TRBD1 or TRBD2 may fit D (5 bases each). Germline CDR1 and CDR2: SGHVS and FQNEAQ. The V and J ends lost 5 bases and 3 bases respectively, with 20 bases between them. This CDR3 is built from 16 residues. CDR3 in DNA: TGTGCCAGCAGCGCCCCTCGGGGCCTCACCCTCTACGAGCAGTACTTC. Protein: CASSAPRGLTLYEQYF. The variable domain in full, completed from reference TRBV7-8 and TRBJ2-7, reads GAGVSQSPRYKVAKRGQDVALRCDPISGHVSLFWYQQALGQGPEFLTYFQNEAQLDKSGLPSDRFFAERPEGSVSTLKIQRTQQEDSAVYLCASSAPRGLTLYEQYFGPGTRLTVT.

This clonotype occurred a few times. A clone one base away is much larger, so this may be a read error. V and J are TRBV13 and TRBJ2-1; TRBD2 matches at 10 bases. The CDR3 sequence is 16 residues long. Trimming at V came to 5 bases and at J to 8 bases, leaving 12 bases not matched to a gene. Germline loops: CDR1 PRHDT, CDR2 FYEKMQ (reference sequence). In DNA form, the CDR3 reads TGTGCCAGCAGCACCGGGACTAGCGAGGCATACGATGAGCAGTTCTTC. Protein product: CASSTGTSEAYDEQFF.

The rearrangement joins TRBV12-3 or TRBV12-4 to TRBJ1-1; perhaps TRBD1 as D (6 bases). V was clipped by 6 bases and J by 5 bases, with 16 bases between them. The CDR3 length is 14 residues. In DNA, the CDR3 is TGTGCCAGCAGCCCTAGGGGGACGGGGACTGAAGCTTTCTTT. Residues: CASSPRGTGTEAFF.

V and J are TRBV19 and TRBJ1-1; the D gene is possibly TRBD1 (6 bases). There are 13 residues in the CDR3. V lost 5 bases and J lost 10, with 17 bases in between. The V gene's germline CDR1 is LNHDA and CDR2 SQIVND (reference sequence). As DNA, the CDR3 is TGTGCCAGTAGTCTCGACAGGAGGATGAGAGCTTTCTTT. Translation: CASSLDRRMRAFF.